The next 27 T cell receptor beta chains were all read from a single sample in a study of OX40 agonist ivuxolimab in advanced cancers. Only in-frame clones appear in the TCRdb table, and some are missing; sequencing was by immunoSEQ multiplex PCR. The table includes 63,000 or so clones, roughly 88% detected once. Sequences were derived from CD4+ or CD8+ T cells sorted from blood, sampled in a trial of the OX40 agonist ivuxolimab. The receptor source for this set is an adult with an advanced solid tumor such as melanoma, head and neck, liver or kidney cancer.

The chain employs TRBV28 and TRBJ2-7, with 7 bases fitting TRBD1. With 11 bases clipped from V and 2 bases from J, the junction kept 9 bases outside the gene matches. Looked up from germline, CDR1 is MDHEN and CDR2 is SYDVKM. This CDR3 contains 13 residues. CDR3 DNA: TGTGCCTATTCGACAGGGCATCCCTACGAGCAGTACTTC. Amino acid sequence: CAYSTGHPYEQYF.

This sequence joins TRBV18 and TRBJ2-6; D possibly corresponds to TRBD1 (6 bases). Trimming stripped 3 bases from V and 3 bases from J, with 9 bases between. The CDR3 runs to 15 residues. CDR1 is KGHSH, CDR2 LQKENI, per germline. The CDR3 DNA is TGTGCCAGCTCACCGCAGGGGTTTGGGGCCAACGTCCTGACTTTC. Encoded protein: CASSPQGFGANVLTF.

The CDR3 DNA sequence: TGTGCCAGCTCTAGAACGGAACACTATGAAGGCTACACCTTC. Translation gives CASSRTEHYEGYTF. V is TRBV28 and J is TRBJ1-2; no clear D gene. Trimming pared 8 bases from V and 8 bases from J, leaving 21 bases between. Germline V gene sequence: CDR1 MDHEN, CDR2 SYDVKM. The CDR3 extends over 14 amino acids.

The chain links TRBV5-3 to TRBJ1-3, with D perhaps matching TRBD1 (6 bases). TRBV5-3 is placed among ORFs of uncertain function. This CDR3 has 18 amino acids. Trimming left V 4 bases short and J 0 bases short, with 20 bases between. For the CDR3, the DNA is TGTGCCAGAAGCGGGGGGGCCCGGGACACCTACTCTGGAAACACCATATATTTT. Translating it yields CARSGGARDTYSGNTIYF.

The chain recombines TRBV13 with TRBJ1-5; no firm D call. The germline V and J ends were trimmed by 5 bases and 1 base, with 6 bases remaining between them. This CDR3 comprises 13 residues. The V gene's germline CDR1 is PRHDT and CDR2 FYEKMQ (reference sequence). CDR3 sequence reads: CASSTGSNQPQHF. CDR3 DNA sequence: TGTGCCAGCAGCACCGGGAGCAATCAGCCCCAGCATTTT. The full variable domain, with the rest looked up from reference TRBV13 and TRBJ1-5, is AAGVIQSPRHLIKEKRETATLKCYPIPRHDTVYWYQQGPGQDPQFLISFYEKMQSDKGSIPDRFSAQQFSDYHSELNMSSLELGDSALYFCASSTGSNQPQHFGDGTRLSIL.

Worth noting for this clone: Sequence at one end of the junction differs from germline and may be a read error. At the DNA level, this CDR3 is encoded by other sequences in the same sample as well. The J gene is TRBJ1-5, the V gene TRBV5-1, with 7 bases lining up with TRBD1. Germline V CDR1 and CDR2: SGHRS, YFSETQ. This CDR3 has 14 amino acids. CDR3 region: CASSLQGGNQPQHF. DNA for the CDR3: TGCGCCAGCAGCCTTCAGGGGGGCAATCAGCCTCAGCATTTT. Combining the CDR3 with reference TRBV5-1 and TRBJ1-5 gives the whole variable domain KAGVTQTPRYLIKTRGQQVTLSCSPISGHRSVSWYQQTPGQGLQFLFEYFSETQRNKGNFPGRFSGRQFSNSRSEMNVSTLELGDSALYLCASSLQGGNQPQHFGDGTRLSIL.

The J gene is TRBJ2-7, the V gene TRBV5-1; 14 positions match TRBD2. Per germline, CDR1 SGHRS and CDR2 YFSETQ. Unmatched junction bases numbered 16, after V lost 4 bases and J lost 7 bases. The CDR3 is 18 amino acids. The CDR3 sequence is CASSPSRGPGLAGEEQYF. The CDR3 coding sequence is TGCGCCAGCAGCCCCTCTCGAGGCCCGGGACTAGCGGGAGAGGAGCAGTACTTC.

The V gene is TRBV2, the J gene TRBJ2-1, with D perhaps matching TRBD2 (6 bases). Per the germline V gene, CDR1 is SNHLY and CDR2 is FYNNEI. V was shortened by 7 bases and J by 3 bases, with 10 bases between the two germline ends. The CDR3 consists of 13 residues. The CDR3 coding sequence is TGTGCCAGCAAGGGAGGCGGCTACAATGAGCAGTTCTTC. It codes for CASKGGGYNEQFF. The full variable domain, its missing parts supplied by reference TRBV2 and TRBJ2-1, is EPEVTQTPSHQVTQMGQEVILRCVPISNHLYFYWYRQILGQKVEFLVSFYNNEISEKSEIFDDQFSVERPDGSNFTLKIRSTKLEDSAMYFCASKGGGYNEQFFGPGTRLTVL.

The chain uses TRBV7-9 and TRBJ2-7; the D gene is possibly TRBD1 (5 bases). Germline V gene data show CDR1 as SEHNR and CDR2 as FQNEAQ (reference sequence). This CDR3 comprises 14 residues. V shed 4 bases and J shed 0 bases, with 10 bases lying between them. The CDR3 DNA sequence: TGTGCCAGCAGCTCGACAGCGAGCTCCTACGAGCAGTACTTC. Protein: CASSSTASSYEQYF. Looking up the rest from reference TRBV7-9 and TRBJ2-7 gives the full variable domain: DTGVSQNPRHKITKRGQNVTFRCDPISEHNRLYWYRQTLGQGPEFLTYFQNEAQLEKSRLLSDRFSAERPKGSFSTLEIQRTEQGDSAMYLCASSSTASSYEQYFGPGTRLTVT.

This rearrangement joins TRBV27 to TRBJ1-5, with TRBD1 identical over 7 bases. With 5 bases clipped from V and 3 bases from J, the junction kept 7 bases outside the gene matches. The CDR3 consists of 15 residues. Germline CDR1 reads MNHEY; CDR2 reads SMNVEV (reference sequence). The CDR3 spells CASSPGGPLNQPQHF. The DNA of the CDR3 is TGTGCCAGCAGTCCAGGGGGGCCTCTCAATCAGCCCCAGCATTTT.

J is TRBJ2-7 and V is TRBV7-6; a weak D match, TRBD2 (6 bases). The length of the CDR3 is 13 residues. V was pared by 6 bases and J by 7 bases, with 16 bases between. Germline V gene sequence: CDR1 SGHVS, CDR2 FNYEAQ. The CDR3 region is CASRTSGTAEQYF. The CDR3 DNA reads TGTGCCAGCAGAACCTCCGGGACTGCGGAGCAGTACTTC. Supplemented by reference TRBV7-6 and TRBJ2-7, the full variable domain reads GAGVSQSPRYKVTKRGQDVALRCDPISGHVSLYWYRQALGQGPEFLTYFNYEAQQDKSGLPNDRFSAERPEGSISTLTIQRTEQRDSAMYRCASRTSGTAEQYFGPGTRLTVT.

In DNA form, the CDR3 reads TGCAGCGTTGGCAGGGACACTGAAGCTTTCTTT. Translation: CSVGRDTEAFF. This chain connects TRBV29-1 to TRBJ1-1, with a weak D call TRBD1 (5 bases). The CDR3 totals 11 residues. With 4 bases removed from V and 3 bases from J, the gap between germline ends came to 6 bases. Germline CDR1 reads SQVTM; CDR2 reads ANQGSEA.

This clone was found once. CDR3 region: CASSSRDRGPKVDGYTF. For the CDR3, the DNA is TGTGCCAGCAGCTCCCGGGACAGGGGGCCGAAAGTGGATGGCTACACCTTC. The chain joins TRBV5-6 to TRBJ1-2; 12 bases agree with TRBD1. The CDR3 spans 17 residues. Germline CDR1 SGHDT, CDR2 YYEEEE. V gave up 3 bases and J gave up 6 bases; unmatched junction bases: 12.

The gene calls are TRBV2 and TRBJ2-5; D unclear. In germline, CDR1 is SNHLY, CDR2 FYNNEI. Trimming stripped 8 bases from V and 5 bases from J, with 18 bases between. This CDR3 has 14 residues. CDR3 loop: CASQQSFSSETQYF. For the CDR3, the DNA is TGTGCCAGCCAGCAGAGCTTTTCTTCGGAGACCCAGTACTTC.

The chain carries TRBV27 and TRBJ2-4; D not certain. Germline values: CDR1 MNHEY, CDR2 SMNVEV (reference sequence). The CDR3 covers 14 residues. Trimming removed 8 bases at V and 3 bases at J, with 14 bases between. CDR3 DNA: TGTGCCAGCCAACCTTTGGGTGGCAAAAACATTCAGTACTTC. Translation gives CASQPLGGKNIQYF.

This chain links TRBV21-1 with TRBJ2-6; no DNA check was done on the table's D call, TRBD2. TRBV21-1 is an annotated pseudogene. This CDR3 has 16 residues. The CDR3 DNA reads as TGTGCCAGCAGCAGTTGGGGACTACATGGGGCCAACGTCCTGACTTTC. Translating it yields CASSSWGLHGANVLTF.

The V gene is TRBV28, the J gene TRBJ1-2, with TRBD1 identical over 7 bases. CDR1 and CDR2 from the germline V gene are MDHEN and SYDVKM. V was clipped by 2 bases and J by 8 bases; unmatched bases: 5. The CDR3 spans 13 residues. The CDR3 coding sequence is TGTGCCAGCAGTTTAAGGGGGCTCGGCGGCTACACCTTC. Protein sequence: CASSLRGLGGYTF.

This chain joins TRBV6-4 and TRBJ2-1, with a possible D match to TRBD1 (6 bases). CDR1 and CDR2 from the germline V gene are MRHNA and SNTAGT. Trimming stripped 4 bases from V and 7 bases from J, with 14 bases between. The CDR3 runs to 14 residues. The CDR3 DNA is TGTGCCAGCAGTGCCAGGGGTAGGCCTAATGAGCAGTTCTTC. Its protein product is CASSARGRPNEQFF.

This clone was counted only a few times. Since no conserved phenylalanine or tryptophan closes the CDR3, a read error is the likely cause. No DNA is shown, since the ends of the CDR3 on it are uncertain; the CDR3 is the one TCRdb lists. The chain recombines TRBV2 with TRBJ1-2; no check of the table's D call, TRBD1, against the DNA was made. CDR1 and CDR2 (germline): SNHLY, FYNNEI. The CDR3 contains 12 residues when both ends are counted. CDR3 amino acids: CASSPTGGPGPV.

V gene TRBV7-9 combines with J gene TRBJ2-5; TRBD2 might be the D (6 bases). CDR3 length: 13 amino acids. Germline V lookup: CDR1 SEHNR, CDR2 FQNEAQ (reference sequence). Trimming stripped 5 bases from V and 4 bases from J, with 11 bases between. This chain's CDR3 is CASSGVGGETQYF. CDR3 nucleotides: TGTGCCAGCAGCGGGGTGGGGGGAGAGACCCAGTACTTC.

The V gene is TRBV6-4, the J gene TRBJ1-5; tentative D call: TRBD1 (5 bases). Trimming took 11 bases from V and 1 from J, leaving 15 bases between them. Germline values: CDR1 MRHNA, CDR2 SNTAGT. This CDR3 contains 14 residues. CDR3 in DNA: TGTGCCGGCCGGGGCAGGGAGAGCAATCAGCCCCAGCATTTT. This gives the protein CAGRGRESNQPQHF.

The chain has TRBV5-4 and TRBJ2-5; 12 nucleotides match TRBD2. Germline V lookup: CDR1 SGHNT, CDR2 YYREEE (reference sequence). With V trimmed by 4 bases and J by 2 bases, 3 bases remained unmatched. This CDR3 is 15 amino acids long. The CDR3: CASSLGLAGQETQYF. CDR3 nucleotides: TGTGCCAGCAGCCTAGGACTAGCGGGGCAAGAGACCCAGTACTTC.

The genes are TRBV20-1 and TRBJ1-1; no definite D call. The CDR3 is made up of 11 amino acids. Germline values: CDR1 DFQATT, CDR2 SNEGSKA (reference sequence). The V gene lost 6 bases and the J gene lost 1 base, with 6 bases spanning the gap. CDR3 region: CSAPGNTEAFF. The CDR3 DNA reads TGCAGTGCCCCCGGGAACACTGAAGCTTTCTTT.

This chain joins TRBV5-1 and TRBJ1-4; TRBD1 is a possible D gene (5 bases). Trimming cost V 1 base and J 8 bases, with 18 bases left between them. This CDR3 is 16 amino acids long. The germline V gene has CDR1 SGHRS and CDR2 YFSETQ. CDR3 region: CASSLSLGRETEKLFF. CDR3 bases: TGCGCCAGCAGCTTGTCCCTCGGCAGGGAGACGGAAAAACTGTTTTTT.

The rearrangement uses TRBV5-6 and TRBJ2-7, with 7 bases that match TRBD2. J was trimmed by 3 bases and V by 4 bases; bases with no gene match: 7. This CDR3 is 14 amino acids long. Germline CDR1 and CDR2: SGHDT and YYEEEE. CDR3 in amino acids: CASSRRDYLYEQYF. The CDR3 DNA follows: TGTGCCAGCAGCCGCCGGGACTACCTCTACGAGCAGTACTTC. Complete variable domain (other parts from reference TRBV5-6 and TRBJ2-7): DAGVTQSPTHLIKTRGQQVTLRCSPKSGHDTVSWYQQALGQGPQFIFQYYEEEERQRGNFPDRFSGHQFPNYSSELNVNALLLGDSALYLCASSRRDYLYEQYFGPGTRLTVT.

The V and J genes are TRBV29-1 and TRBJ1-1, with TRBD1 identical over 7 bases. From germline, CDR1 is SQVTM and CDR2 ANQGSEA. The length of the CDR3 is 11 residues. V lost 7 bases, J lost 6 bases, and 5 bases stayed unmatched. DNA for the CDR3: TGCAGCGCTCTAGGGGGCTCTGAAGCTTTCTTT. Translating gives CSALGGSEAFF.

This clone was counted a single time. J is TRBJ1-2 and V is TRBV10-3; 7 nucleotides line up with TRBD1. The V gene end was trimmed by 4 bases and the J gene end by 8 bases; junction bases not matched to a gene: 13. The CDR3 has 15 residues. Germline V gene sequence: CDR1 ENHRY, CDR2 SYGVKD. CDR3 in DNA: TGTGCCATCAGTGCCCCAGGGGGTCTGAAGGGGGGCTACACCTTC. It codes for CAISAPGGLKGGYTF.